This T cell receptor (beta chain) came from a study of identical twins (dated by TCRdb to the mid-2010s). Study-wide context: The study deep-sequenced TCR alpha and beta repertoires from monozygotic twins, unrelated adults of various ages and cord blood to test whether fetal clonotypes persist. Replicate twin experiments were performed at different times using different library preparation protocols to rule out contamination.

There are many counts of this clonotype. Which antigen it targets is not known. Base qualities are not provided; no much larger clone lies one nucleotide away. V and J are truncated by 4 bases and 4 bases respectively, leaving an intervening sequence of 8 bases. The CDR3 runs 12 residues from the cysteine to the phenylalanine. Just the 36-base CDR3 DNA is kept, in frame starting at base 1. CDR1 and CDR2 are read off the germline V gene as SGHRS and YFSETQ. Here is what the overall study found, with its caveats: Compared with coincidental sharing between unrelated individuals, out-of-frame TCR alpha sequences shared between twins showed an excess of sequences with low generation probability. Because the same donors could not be followed over many years, the conclusions depended on cross-sectional statistical analysis. Fewer insertions were carried by abundant cord blood beta clonotypes; a weaker similar trend was observed in young adult naive repertoires, while no such trend was observed in memory repertoires. Excess twin sharing in beta out-of-frame sequences was weaker because fewer shared sequences lowered the signal-to-noise ratio. Out-of-frame TCR alpha sharing in monozygotic twins was systematically underestimated by recombination models, whereas sharing between unrelated individuals was in agreement with the recombination models. Zero-insertion analyses could be partly confounded by invariant T cells such as MAIT and iNKT, though diverse VJ usage argued against such confounding for most clonotypes.

Every donor in the study was a healthy Caucasian. Three pairs of female monozygotic twins, all aged 18 to 29 years, made up the twin cohort. Positive isolation kits from Invitrogen were used to isolate the CD4+ and CD8+ T cell populations. The library came from 5' RACE. Sequenced on an Illumina HiSeq 2000. Template switching added a universal primer binding site, and the final cDNA carried a unique molecular identifier that allowed TCR cDNA molecules to be counted accurately. Specific primers in the conserved constant-segment region were used to synthesize first-strand cDNA for TCR alpha and beta chains. To control for contamination, every cDNA library carried two barcodes: a SMART-Mk sample barcode plus Illumina barcodes. TruSeq adapter sequences along with Illumina sample barcodes were introduced in two successive PCR steps. The Illumina HiSeq platform was used with custom primers to sequence TCR alpha and beta cDNA libraries. From the authors' description of their analysis: MiGEC processed the raw reads to extract unique molecular identifiers, while MiXCR was used to determine the CDR3 positions. Recombination models were inferred per individual with the repgenHMM and IGoR tools using an EM algorithm. Shared clonotype analysis was performed with the tcR package in R, normalizing sharing by the product of cloneset sizes. To study raw recombination without the effects of thymic and clonal selection, out-of-frame nonproductive sequences were analyzed. TCRdb passed the public sequencing reads through fastp at Q25 and MiXCR, retaining productive beta sequences. Here each entry gathers all rows of one CDR3 protein and keeps the most common genes and DNA. TCRdb, not the original authors, processed these V and J calls. The sample yields a few hundred thousand distinct CDR3 sequences; more than 20% were counted once. The top ten clones comprise about 2.7% of the sample.

These data also formed part of another study, on T cells expressing NK-cell markers. From that second study: Three sorted T-cell subsets (CD3+CD56+NKG2C+, CD3+CD56+NKG2C- and CD3+CD56-NKG2C+) from seven to nine donors had their TCR beta-chain repertoires profiled. Of the eight sequenced donors, seven were found to be HCMV-seropositive and one was found to be HCMV-seronegative. In several experiments an anti-gammadeltaTCR antibody was added to restrict sorting to alphabetaTCR-expressing T cells. In more than five donors, the dominant CD3+CD56+NKG2C+ clonotypes were found to rank among the top 10 CD8+ clonotypes and to make up about 1.0-7.0% of CD8+ T cells. Those dominant clonotypes were again the most abundant among CD3+CD56-NKG2C+ cells in a few donors, at roughly 28.3-60.1%. It remained unclear whether the expanded NKG2C-expressing T cell clones were specific for HCMV antigens. The eight sequenced donors were randomly selected healthy volunteers, three men and five women. HCMV serostatus was determined by detecting HCMV-specific IgG in serum with a commercial ELISA kit. MIGEC was used to demultiplex reads and group reads by UMI, and MiTCR was used to assemble and quantify clonotypes. Only TCR cDNA sequences supported by at least two reads were kept to exclude erroneous sequences. Downstream repertoire analysis used the tcR package, and clonotypes were matched across fractions by CDR3 nucleotide sequence plus V segment. VDJmatch was used to annotate antigen specificity against VDJdb, with one amino acid substitution allowed in CDR3.

The sample consisted of CD4+ T cells sorted from blood. The sequence links TRBV5-1 to TRBJ2-5; the D segment cannot be called with confidence. The source of this sequence is a woman under 30 in good health. In nucleotides, the sequence is TGCGCCAGCAGCCCCGGACCAGAGACCCAGTACTTC. Translated, it reads CASSPGPETQYF.